The sequence of this T cell receptor beta chain was determined in a study of T cells in Graves' hyperthyroidism and ophthalmopathy. J was trimmed by 6 bases and V by 7 bases; bases with no gene match: 13. The germline gives CDR1 MNHEY, CDR2 SMNVEV (reference sequence). This CDR3 has 15 amino acids. The sample holds many counts of this clonotype. The investigators amplified TCR beta CDR3 regions from RNA transcripts. First-round RT-PCR of the TCR CDR3 relied on the HTBI primer set. One entry per CDR3 protein, called by TCRdb with MiXCR from the multiplex PCR reads. The sample holds a few hundred thousand distinct CDR3 sequences; roughly 14% are singletons and the top ten take about a sixth. It was 8.5 to 10 ml of fresh peripheral blood that supplied the PBMCs.

V and J are TRBV27 and TRBJ2-7; 9 bases are a match to TRBD2. This receptor was obtained from a woman aged 18-35 years with Graves' hyperthyroidism. The sequenced sample consisted of blood. The DNA for the CDR3 is TGTGCCAGCACCTATAGCGGGAGACGCGGAAGCGAGCAGTACTTC. It is translated as CASTYSGRRGSEQYF.